Listed below are T cell receptor beta chains from one sample, sequenced in a study of graft-versus-host responses after intestinal transplantation. Profiled with immunoSEQ multiplex PCR; TCRdb holds only in-frame clones, not every one. This table has over 100,000 clones, 90% to 95% appearing once. Their cognate antigens are unknown. The sequenced sample was unstimulated CD8+ T cells sorted from spleen or lymph node cells, obtained before transplant. These receptors all come from a human donor who was the organ donor for an intestinal transplant. The CDR3 runs from the conserved cysteine through the conserved F or W. The order of the fields is D gene, J gene, clone size, V gene, CDR3 protein, CDR3 DNA. A D gene is named only where the DNA matches it firmly. The size of a clone is reported for some rows only, either as once, few or many, or as a class for expanded clones.

d_gene: NA; j_gene: TRBJ2-7; abundance: NA; v_gene: TRBV7-2; CDR3aa: CASSLVQTTYEQYF; CDR3nt: TGTGCCAGCAGCTTAGTGCAGACCACCTACGAGCAGTACTTC
d_gene: TRBD2; j_gene: TRBJ2-1; abundance: NA; v_gene: TRBV2; CDR3aa: CASSEKLAGLYNEQFF; CDR3nt: TGTGCCAGCAGTGAAAAACTAGCGGGACTCTACAATGAGCAGTTCTTC
d_gene: NA; j_gene: TRBJ2-3; abundance: NA; v_gene: TRBV9; CDR3aa: CASSAGRSSTDTQYF; CDR3nt: TGTGCCAGCAGCGCCGGACGGTCTAGCACAGATACGCAGTATTTT
d_gene: TRBD2; j_gene: TRBJ2-5; abundance: NA; v_gene: TRBV5-4; CDR3aa: CASSLTSGIETQYF; CDR3nt: TGTGCCAGCAGCTTGACTAGCGGGATCGAGACCCAGTACTTC
d_gene: TRBD1; j_gene: TRBJ1-1; abundance: NA; v_gene: TRBV6-5; CDR3aa: CASGGQGTTEAFF; CDR3nt: TGTGCCAGCGGGGGACAGGGCACGACTGAAGCTTTCTTT
d_gene: TRBD1; j_gene: TRBJ1-2; abundance: NA; v_gene: TRBV28; CDR3aa: CASSWTGTYYGYTF; CDR3nt: TGTGCCAGCAGTTGGACAGGGACCTACTATGGCTACACCTTC
d_gene: NA; j_gene: TRBJ1-1; abundance: NA; v_gene: TRBV7-6; CDR3aa: CASSGHRGGGGNTEAFF; CDR3nt: TGTGCCAGCAGCGGCCACCGCGGCGGTGGGGGGAACACTGAAGCTTTCTTT
d_gene: NA; j_gene: TRBJ1-1; abundance: NA; v_gene: TRBV25-1; CDR3aa: CASSESAGRTEAFF; CDR3nt: TGTGCCAGCAGTGAATCTGCAGGTCGCACTGAAGCTTTCTTT
d_gene: NA; j_gene: TRBJ2-2; abundance: once; v_gene: TRBV19; CDR3aa: CASSTQPPAGELFF; CDR3nt: TGTGCCAGTAGTACTCAACCCCCGGCCGGGGAGCTGTTTTTT
d_gene: NA; j_gene: TRBJ1-1; abundance: NA; v_gene: TRBV27; CDR3aa: CASSLGMNTEAFF; CDR3nt: TGTGCCAGCAGTCTGGGGATGAACACTGAAGCTTTCTTT
d_gene: NA; j_gene: TRBJ1-4; abundance: NA; v_gene: TRBV28; CDR3aa: CASSFTPPARAPRKGPNEKLFF; CDR3nt: TGTGCCAGCAGTTTCACACCCCCCGCTCGGGCCCCAAGGAAGGGCCCTAATGAAAAACTGTTTTTT
d_gene: NA; j_gene: TRBJ2-1; abundance: NA; v_gene: TRBV2; CDR3aa: CASSELWTYLTGEQFF; CDR3nt: TGTGCCAGCAGTGAACTATGGACTTACCTGACTGGCGAGCAGTTCTTC
d_gene: TRBD2; j_gene: TRBJ2-7; abundance: NA; v_gene: TRBV4-1; CDR3aa: CASSQSASGTYEQYF; CDR3nt: TGCGCCAGCAGCCAATCTGCTAGCGGAACCTACGAGCAGTACTTC
d_gene: NA; j_gene: TRBJ2-7; abundance: once; v_gene: TRBV5-1; CDR3aa: CASSLDLPYEQYF; CDR3nt: TGCGCCAGCAGCTTGGATCTCCCCTACGAGCAGTACTTC
d_gene: TRBD2; j_gene: TRBJ2-7; abundance: NA; v_gene: TRBV4-3; CDR3aa: CASSQDSSGYEQYF; CDR3nt: TGCGCCAGCAGCCAAGATTCTAGCGGCTACGAGCAGTACTTC
d_gene: TRBD2; j_gene: TRBJ2-1; abundance: NA; v_gene: TRBV10-3; CDR3aa: CAISGTSSYNEQFF; CDR3nt: TGTGCCATCAGTGGGACTAGCTCCTACAATGAGCAGTTCTTC
d_gene: NA; j_gene: TRBJ2-1; abundance: once; v_gene: TRBV6-5; CDR3aa: CASSYSSSGHNEQFF; CDR3nt: TGTGCCAGCAGTTACTCGAGTTCGGGGCACAATGAGCAGTTCTTC
d_gene: NA; j_gene: TRBJ2-5; abundance: NA; v_gene: TRBV4-1; CDR3aa: CASSLGGTQYF; CDR3nt: TGCGCCAGCAGCCTTGGGGGGACCCAGTACTTC
d_gene: TRBD1; j_gene: TRBJ2-3; abundance: NA; v_gene: TRBV10-2; CDR3aa: CASSGQGKDTQYF; CDR3nt: TGCGCCAGCAGTGGACAGGGGAAAGATACGCAGTATTTT
d_gene: NA; j_gene: TRBJ2-1; abundance: NA; v_gene: TRBV5-1; CDR3aa: CASSLGRGTDEQFF; CDR3nt: TGCGCCAGCAGCTTAGGCAGAGGGACGGATGAGCAGTTCTTC
d_gene: TRBD2; j_gene: TRBJ2-1; abundance: NA; v_gene: TRBV11-2; CDR3aa: CASSLVGTSAEQFF; CDR3nt: TGTGCCAGCAGCTTAGTGGGGACTAGCGCTGAGCAGTTCTTC
d_gene: NA; j_gene: TRBJ2-7; abundance: NA; v_gene: TRBV4-1; CDR3aa: CASSQDERTYEQYF; CDR3nt: TGCGCCAGCAGCCAAGATGAACGGACCTACGAGCAGTACTTC
d_gene: NA; j_gene: TRBJ2-7; abundance: NA; v_gene: TRBV12-5; CDR3aa: CASGLVDGTYEQYF; CDR3nt: TGTGCTAGTGGTTTGGTAGACGGGACCTACGAGCAGTACTTC
d_gene: TRBD2; j_gene: TRBJ2-7; abundance: few; v_gene: TRBV4-2; CDR3aa: CASSRAGGEQYF; CDR3nt: TGTGCCAGCAGCCGGGCGGGAGGCGAGCAGTACTTC
d_gene: NA; j_gene: TRBJ2-1; abundance: NA; v_gene: TRBV4-3; CDR3aa: CASSQGRLSYNEQFF; CDR3nt: TGCGCCAGCAGCCAAGGGCGGCTCTCCTACAATGAGCAGTTCTTC
d_gene: TRBD2; j_gene: TRBJ2-5; abundance: once; v_gene: TRBV7-6; CDR3aa: CASSLVLAGGETQYF; CDR3nt: TGTGCCAGCAGCTTAGTCCTAGCGGGAGGGGAGACCCAGTACTTC
d_gene: NA; j_gene: TRBJ2-7; abundance: NA; v_gene: TRBV4-1; CDR3aa: CASSPQSSYEQYF; CDR3nt: TGCGCCAGCAGCCCTCAGTCCTCCTACGAGCAGTACTTC
d_gene: TRBD1; j_gene: TRBJ1-1; abundance: once; v_gene: TRBV4-1; CDR3aa: CASSQDSWGQGKAFF; CDR3nt: TGCGCCAGCAGCCAAGATTCTTGGGGACAGGGGAAAGCTTTCTTT
d_gene: TRBD2; j_gene: TRBJ2-1; abundance: NA; v_gene: TRBV9; CDR3aa: CASSVASGVFNEQFF; CDR3nt: TGTGCCAGCAGCGTAGCTAGCGGGGTATTCAATGAGCAGTTCTTC
d_gene: TRBD2; j_gene: TRBJ2-7; abundance: once; v_gene: TRBV28; CDR3aa: CASSPLRDSGVYEQYF; CDR3nt: TGTGCCAGCAGTCCCCTTCGGGATAGCGGGGTCTACGAGCAGTACTTC
d_gene: NA; j_gene: TRBJ2-1; abundance: NA; v_gene: TRBV9; CDR3aa: CASSVRVAANNEQFF; CDR3nt: TGTGCCAGCAGCGTACGGGTAGCGGCTAACAATGAGCAGTTCTTC
d_gene: TRBD1; j_gene: TRBJ1-3; abundance: NA; v_gene: TRBV7-6; CDR3aa: CASSWDSEALVGNTIYF; CDR3nt: TGTGCCAGCAGCTGGGACAGCGAAGCTCTGGTTGGAAACACCATATATTTT
d_gene: NA; j_gene: TRBJ2-7; abundance: NA; v_gene: TRBV7-9; CDR3aa: CASRPFTGLLSYEQYF; CDR3nt: TGTGCCAGCAGACCATTCACAGGGCTGCTCTCCTACGAGCAGTACTTC
d_gene: NA; j_gene: TRBJ1-5; abundance: NA; v_gene: TRBV15; CDR3aa: CATSRLNQPQHF; CDR3nt: TGTGCCACCAGCAGGTTAAACCAGCCCCAGCATTTT
d_gene: NA; j_gene: TRBJ1-2; abundance: NA; v_gene: TRBV6-5; CDR3aa: CASSRGPTAYGYTF; CDR3nt: TGTGCCAGCAGTCGCGGGCCGACAGCTTATGGCTACACCTTC
d_gene: TRBD1; j_gene: TRBJ2-7; abundance: NA; v_gene: TRBV28; CDR3aa: CASKDRGGTYEQYF; CDR3nt: TGTGCCAGTAAGGACAGGGGGGGGACCTACGAGCAGTACTTC
d_gene: NA; j_gene: TRBJ2-3; abundance: NA; v_gene: TRBV7-8; CDR3aa: CASLETDTDTQYF; CDR3nt: TGTGCCAGCCTGGAAACTGACACAGATACGCAGTATTTT
d_gene: NA; j_gene: TRBJ1-2; abundance: NA; v_gene: TRBV15; CDR3aa: CATSRRGFAYTF; CDR3nt: TGTGCCACCAGTCGGCGGGGGTTTGCCTACACCTTC
d_gene: TRBD2; j_gene: TRBJ2-1; abundance: NA; v_gene: TRBV7-6; CDR3aa: CASSGRLPGGDYNEQFF; CDR3nt: TGTGCCAGCAGCGGACGTCTGCCGGGAGGGGATTACAATGAGCAGTTCTTC
d_gene: NA; j_gene: TRBJ2-7; abundance: NA; v_gene: TRBV7-2; CDR3aa: CASSVSGTEAYEQYF; CDR3nt: TGTGCCAGCAGCGTATCCGGGACGGAGGCCTACGAGCAGTACTTC
d_gene: NA; j_gene: TRBJ2-7; abundance: NA; v_gene: TRBV7-9; CDR3aa: CAGGRAGYYEQYF; CDR3nt: TGTGCCGGGGGCCGGGCCGGGTACTACGAGCAGTACTTC
d_gene: NA; j_gene: TRBJ2-7; abundance: NA; v_gene: TRBV5-1; CDR3aa: CASSPTGTPSYEQYF; CDR3nt: TGCGCCAGCAGCCCCACCGGGACTCCCTCCTACGAGCAGTACTTC
d_gene: NA; j_gene: TRBJ1-2; abundance: NA; v_gene: TRBV7-8; CDR3aa: CASSLYRSNYGYTF; CDR3nt: TGTGCCAGCAGCTTATACAGATCTAACTATGGCTACACCTTC
d_gene: NA; j_gene: TRBJ2-3; abundance: NA; v_gene: TRBV19; CDR3aa: CASRIGGTAESF; CDR3nt: TGTGCCAGTAGAATAGGTGGGACCGCCGAAAGTTTT
d_gene: TRBD2; j_gene: TRBJ2-7; abundance: NA; v_gene: TRBV2; CDR3aa: CASRGLAGGPGYEQYF; CDR3nt: TGTGCCAGCCGAGGACTAGCGGGAGGGCCGGGCTACGAGCAGTACTTC
d_gene: TRBD1; j_gene: TRBJ1-3; abundance: few; v_gene: TRBV6-5; CDR3aa: CASSLGQGNTIYF; CDR3nt: TGTGCCAGCAGTTTGGGACAGGGAAACACCATATATTTT
d_gene: TRBD2; j_gene: TRBJ2-3; abundance: NA; v_gene: TRBV7-2; CDR3aa: CASSPGPAGGLTDTQYF; CDR3nt: TGTGCCAGCAGCCCGGGTCCGGCGGGAGGGCTGACAGATACGCAGTATTTT
d_gene: NA; j_gene: TRBJ2-7; abundance: NA; v_gene: TRBV6-5; CDR3aa: CASRWDGNYEQYF; CDR3nt: TGTGCCAGCAGATGGGACGGAAACTACGAGCAGTACTTC
d_gene: TRBD2; j_gene: TRBJ2-3; abundance: NA; v_gene: TRBV7-3; CDR3aa: CASSLGLAVPDTQYF; CDR3nt: TGTGCCAGCAGCTTAGGACTAGCGGTCCCAGATACGCAGTATTTT
d_gene: NA; j_gene: TRBJ2-7; abundance: NA; v_gene: TRBV4-1; CDR3aa: CASSLNGPYEQYF; CDR3nt: TGCGCCAGCAGCCTAAACGGACCGTACGAGCAGTACTTC
d_gene: TRBD2; j_gene: TRBJ2-7; abundance: NA; v_gene: TRBV7-2; CDR3aa: CASSLLAGEQYF; CDR3nt: TGTGCCAGCAGCTTATTAGCGGGGGAGCAGTACTTC